The 5 T cell receptor beta chains below were found in one sample sequenced in a study of cytomegalovirus exposure and HLA in healthy donors. PCR primers comprised 60 Vbeta and 13 Jbeta primers. Sequenced by immunoSEQ multiplex PCR; TCRdb stores in-frame clones only, minus some. The data contain roughly 200,000 clones, approximately 70% of them seen just once; the ten biggest clones take up around 3%. Sequencing was carried out using PBMCs. The receptors here all came from a man in his forties or fifties in good health and CMV-seropositive.

This rearrangement joins TRBV7-9 to TRBJ2-2; 11 nucleotides match TRBD1. Germline loops: CDR1 SEHNR, CDR2 FQNEAQ (reference sequence). This CDR3 is 15 amino acids long. The V segment lost 5 bases and the J segment 6 bases; nucleotides outside the gene matches: 5. The CDR3 DNA sequence: TGTGCCAGCAGCATGGACAGGGGGCAGGCCGGGGAGCTGTTTTTT. It yields the protein CASSMDRGQAGELFF.

The CDR3 region has the DNA TGTGCCAGCAGCCCGAGGACTTCAGAGGGAGATACGCAGTATTTT. This codes for CASSPRTSEGDTQYF. This chain uses TRBV7-8 with TRBJ2-3; D possibly corresponds to TRBD2 (5 bases). V dropped 5 bases and J dropped 5 bases, with 17 bases sitting between them. The CDR3 has 15 amino acids. CDR1 and CDR2 (germline): SGHVS, FQNEAQ.

The gene calls are TRBV11-2 and TRBJ1-1, with D hard to call. The CDR3 is 14 amino acids. Germline V gene lookup returns CDR1 SGHAT and CDR2 FQNNGV. Trimming cost V 5 bases and J 2 bases, with 12 bases left between them. CDR3: CASSPHRGNTEAFF. Here the CDR3 DNA reads TGTGCCAGCAGCCCACACCGGGGAAACACTGAAGCTTTCTTT.

The V gene is TRBV6-5, the J gene TRBJ2-7; no clear D. This CDR3 contains 12 residues. Looked up from germline, CDR1 is MNHEY and CDR2 is SVGAGI. Trimming left V 5 bases short and J 3 bases short, with 8 bases between. The DNA for the CDR3 is TGTGCCAGCAGTCGTAACAGCTACGAGCAGTACTTC. Its translation is CASSRNSYEQYF.

The V and J genes are TRBV29-1 and TRBJ1-1, with TRBD1 as a possible D gene (6 bases). The ends were cut back, 7 bases at V and 1 base at J, with 13 bases in the middle. The CDR3 runs 13 residues. Germline lookup yields CDR1 SQVTM and CDR2 ANQGSEA. The CDR3 region has the DNA TGCAGCGCCCAGGGGTCCTCGAACACTGAAGCTTTCTTT. Protein: CSAQGSSNTEAFF.